This T cell receptor (beta chain) emerged from a study of identical twins. TCRdb redid the calling of the 5' RACE reads with MiXCR, one entry per CDR3 protein. Of 510,000 or so distinct CDR3 sequences listed, around 15% are singletons. V dropped 8 bases and J dropped 1; count of bases not matched to a gene: 10. The CDR3 has 16 residues. Of note for this clonotype: The antigen remains undetermined.

Everyone who gave samples was a healthy Caucasian. Study-wide results and caveats: Low generation-probability sequences were in excess among twin-shared out-of-frame alpha sequences. Excess sharing by twins proved weaker in beta out-of-frame sequences. A cross-sectional statistical analysis, not follow-up of the same donors, supported the conclusions.

The same data also contributed to another study, on yellow fever vaccine responses in identical twins.

V is TRBV12-3 or TRBV12-4 and J is TRBJ2-2; TRBD2 matches at 7 bases. Sequencing input: CD4+ T cells sorted from blood. The receptor comes from a woman younger than 35 in good health. The CDR3 DNA reads as TGTGCCAGCCATGGGGGAGGGAGGGTGAACACCGGGGAGCTGTTTTTT. It yields the protein CASHGGGRVNTGELFF.